Following are 24 T cell receptor beta chains from one sample sequenced in a study of tumor-infiltrating lymphocytes in primary liver carcinoma. Co-extracting RNA and DNA was done with roughly 17-32 mg of unsorted bulk tissue as input. The authors made TCR beta cDNA from around 500 ng total RNA with a constant-region primer. The TCR beta library was amplified through three nested multiplex PCR rounds in a modified ARM-PCR procedure. Investigators reported that the first two PCR rounds, at 10 to 11 cycles each, used TRBV1-TRBV30 forward primers with a C-beta reverse primer. Via MiXCR, TCRdb re-called the multiplex PCR reads, giving one row per CDR3 protein. The repertoire consists of around 88,000 distinct CDR3 sequences, with 55% to 75% occurring once and the leading ten covering around 30%. Sequencing was carried out using tumor-adjacent normal liver tissue. The receptors were gathered from a man aged 40-55 years with primary liver carcinoma and hepatitis B virus infection.

With respect to this clonotype: It may be a read error: a sequence one base away is much more abundant. This sequence joins TRBV6-1 and TRBJ2-5; D remains ambiguous. Germline loops: CDR1 MNHNS, CDR2 SASEGT. This CDR3 contains 12 residues. CDR3 sequence (DNA): TGTACCAGCAGTGAAGTTGCGGAGACCCAGTACTTC. Translation gives CTSSEVAETQYF.

As to this clonotype: A much more abundant neighbour one base away suggests this may be a read error. This chain joins TRBV24-1 and TRBJ2-2; the D gene is possibly TRBD1 (5 bases). The V end was cut by 1 base, the J end by 10 bases, with 15 bases between. This CDR3 has 15 residues. CDR1 is KGHDR, CDR2 SFDVKD, per germline. CDR3 nucleotides: TGTGCCACCAGTGATTTATCCAGGGATCACGAGGAGCTGTTTTTT. Protein product: CATSDLSRDHEELFF.

On this clonotype itself: The junction shows a germline mismatch at one end, possibly a read error. The chain combines TRBV29-1 with TRBJ2-1; D is uncertain. CDR3 size: 15 residues. Germline V gene sequence: CDR1 SQVTM, CDR2 ANQGSEA. The CDR3 DNA reads TGCTGCGTTGAAGATCCCAGGCGTTTGAGCCTGGAGCAGTTCTTC. Its protein is CCVEDPRRLSLEQFF.

This clonotype was recorded a few times. One junction end does not reproduce the germline sequence, and a read error may be involved. V usage is TRBV5-5 and J usage is TRBJ1-1; possible D gene TRBD1, 5 bases. Looked up from germline, CDR1 is SGHKS and CDR2 is YYEKEE (reference sequence). The CDR3 consists of 15 residues. This chain's CDR3 is CAGSLGEVDHTEAFF. As DNA, the CDR3 is TGTGCCGGCAGCTTGGGGGAGGTCGATCACACTGAAGCTTTCTTT.

At least ten counts were recorded for this clonotype. J is TRBJ1-5 and V is TRBV6-1; no definite D call. The CDR3 is made up of 14 amino acids. Germline CDR1 MNHNS, CDR2 SASEGT. Trimming shortened V by 2 bases and J by 4 bases, and 9 bases separated the two germline ends. CDR3 amino acids: CASSESAYNQPQHF. The CDR3, as DNA: TGTGCCAGCAGTGAATCCGCTTATAATCAGCCCCAGCATTTT.

The chain employs TRBV5-1 and TRBJ2-3, with 7 bases matching TRBD2. J lost 2 bases, V lost 0 bases, and 9 bases had no gene match. The V gene's germline CDR1 is SGHRS and CDR2 YFSETQ. There are 17 residues in the CDR3. The DNA for the CDR3 is TGCGCCAGCAGCTTGGGTTCGTCTAGCGGAAACACAGATACGCAGTATTTT. This translates into CASSLGSSSGNTDTQYF.

Details on this clonotype: Without the conserved terminal phenylalanine or tryptophan, this CDR3 likely stems from a read error. CDR3 region: CPTSALAYEQYS. The CDR3 DNA is TGTCCCACCAGTGCACTAGCCTACGAGCAGTACTCC. The chain has TRBV12-3 or TRBV12-4 and TRBJ2-7, with a weak D call TRBD2 (5 bases). The CDR3 has 12 amino acids.

The chain recombines TRBV7-9 with TRBJ1-4, with D perhaps matching TRBD1 (6 bases). CDR1 and CDR2 from the germline V gene are SEHNR and FQNEAQ (reference sequence). The V end was cut by 5 bases, the J end by 5 bases, with 18 bases between. The CDR3 spans 16 residues. CDR3 protein: CASSPNDDRLNEKLFF. CDR3 nucleotide sequence: TGTGCCAGCAGCCCGAATGATGACAGGCTCAATGAAAAACTGTTTTTT.

The V call is TRBV30, the J call TRBJ2-1; a possible D gene is TRBD1 (5 bases). Trimming removed 8 bases from V and 4 bases from J, with 21 bases in between. CDR3 length: 15 amino acids. Germline CDR1 reads GTSNPN; CDR2 reads SVGIG (reference sequence). CDR3 sequence reads: CAGKAPTGRYNEQFF. The CDR3 DNA reads TGTGCCGGTAAAGCGCCCACAGGCCGATACAATGAGCAGTTCTTC.

Worth noting for this clonotype: Possible read error: a much larger clone is one base away. The chain recombines TRBV5-5 with TRBJ2-7; possible D gene TRBD1, 6 bases. The CDR3 runs 14 residues. The germline gives CDR1 SGHKS, CDR2 YYEKEE (reference sequence). The CDR3 DNA reads as TGTACCAGCAGCTACAGGGTTGGGCCCTACGAGCAGTACTTC. Its protein is CTSSYRVGPYEQYF.

J is TRBJ1-2 and V is TRBV29-1; D is unclear. The V gene lost 3 bases and the J gene lost 7 bases, with 15 bases spanning the gap. CDR1 and CDR2 from the germline V gene are SQVTM and ANQGSEA. The CDR3 is 13 residues long. CDR3 sequence (DNA): TGCAGCGTTGAGACGATAGAGGCCTGTGGCTACACCTTC. It is translated as CSVETIEACGYTF.

In its sample, this clonotype was seen a few times. The rearrangement uses TRBV5-1 and TRBJ2-1; 8 bases match TRBD2. Per the germline V gene, CDR1 is SGHRS and CDR2 is YFSETQ. The CDR3 totals 15 residues. With V trimmed by 0 bases and J by 7 bases, 6 bases remained unmatched. CDR3 in amino acids: CASSLEGREVNEQFF. The DNA for the CDR3 is TGCGCCAGCAGCTTGGAGGGGCGGGAGGTGAATGAGCAGTTCTTC. Full variable domain (rest looked up from reference TRBV5-1 and TRBJ2-1): KAGVTQTPRYLIKTRGQQVTLSCSPISGHRSVSWYQQTPGQGLQFLFEYFSETQRNKGNFPGRFSGRQFSNSRSEMNVSTLELGDSALYLCASSLEGREVNEQFFGPGTRLTVL.

The sample holds a few counts of this clonotype. This clone may be a read error of a much larger clone one base away. V and J are TRBV6-2 or TRBV6-3 and TRBJ1-5, with TRBD1 matching 7 bases. The junction had 4 bases not matched to a gene; V was cut back by 5 bases and J by 3 bases. The CDR3 is 14 residues long. The germline V gene encodes CDR1 MNHEY and CDR2 SVGEGT. The CDR3 protein is CASSRTGDNQPQHF. The CDR3 DNA follows: TGTGCCAGCAGTAGGACAGGCGACAATCAGCCCCAGCATTTT.

As to this clonotype: A read error may explain this, as a much larger clone is one base away. The V gene is TRBV7-9, the J gene TRBJ2-3, with 9 bases aligning to TRBD2. The germline V gene has CDR1 SEHNR and CDR2 FQNEAQ (reference sequence). This CDR3 comprises 15 residues. V gave up 5 bases and J gave up 7 bases; unmatched junction bases: 10. In nucleotides, the CDR3 is TGTGCCAGCAGCCTTTCGGGACTAGCAACAAATACGCAGTATTTT. Translation: CASSLSGLATNTQYF. Combining the CDR3 with reference TRBV7-9 and TRBJ2-3 gives the whole variable domain DTGVSQNPRHKITKRGQNVTFRCDPISEHNRLYWYRQTLGQGPEFLTYFQNEAQLEKSRLLSDRFSAERPKGSFSTLEIQRTEQGDSAMYLCASSLSGLATNTQYFGPGTRLTVL.

The chain joins TRBV11-2 to TRBJ2-7; the D gene is possibly TRBD1 (7 bases). Germline V gives CDR1 SGHAT, CDR2 FQNNGV. V dropped 8 bases and J dropped 7 bases, with 12 bases sitting between them. This CDR3 comprises 11 residues. The CDR3 is CASCSGGEQYF. The CDR3 DNA sequence: TGTGCCAGCTGTTCAGGGGGGGAGCAGTACTTC.

With regard to this clonotype: At one of its ends the junction is not consistent with the germline gene, which may arise from a read error. J is TRBJ2-7 and V is TRBV5-1; D is perhaps TRBD1 (5 bases). Germline V gives CDR1 SGHRS, CDR2 YFSETQ. The CDR3 is 12 residues long. The CDR3 spells CASSSQGYEQYF. The CDR3 nucleotides are TGTGCCAGCAGTTCGCAGGGCTACGAGCAGTACTTC.

To note about this clonotype: No conserved phenylalanine or tryptophan ends this CDR3, so it is likely a read error. This chain uses TRBV10-3 with TRBJ2-3; 12 nucleotides agree with TRBD2. Germline lookup yields CDR1 ENHRY and CDR2 SYGVKD. The CDR3 loop spans 16 amino acids. CDR3 in amino acids: CAINPGLAGIADMQYL. For the CDR3, the DNA is TGTGCCATCAACCCGGGACTAGCGGGTATTGCAGATATGCAGTATCTT.

On this clonotype itself: The junction departs from germline at one end; a sequencing error may be responsible. The chain employs TRBV4-1 and TRBJ1-1; D ambiguous. The CDR3 is 18 amino acids. The germline gives CDR1 MGHRA, CDR2 YSYEKL. The CDR3 loop is CASSHGPPDMAGNSEAFF. DNA for the CDR3: TGCGCCAGCAGCCATGGCCCCCCCGACATGGCGGGGAACTCTGAAGCTTTCTTT.

Regarding this clonotype: One end of the junction is discordant with germline, which a read error may explain. CDR3 in DNA: TGTGCCAGCAGTTCCGATGGACTAGCGGGATACAATGAACAGTTCTTC. Amino acid sequence: CASSSDGLAGYNEQFF. The chain links TRBV6-5 to TRBJ2-1; 12 bases map to TRBD2. This CDR3 is built from 16 residues. Germline values: CDR1 MNHEY, CDR2 SVGAGI.

As to this clonotype: The missing conserved phenylalanine or tryptophan at the end of this CDR3 makes a read error likely. This chain joins TRBV4-1 and TRBJ2-5; tentative D call: TRBD2 (6 bases). CDR1 and CDR2 from the germline V gene are MGHRA and YSYEKL. The CDR3 runs 14 residues. CDR3 protein: CTSSQEGRQETQYV. CDR3 bases: TGCACCAGCAGCCAAGAGGGGAGGCAAGAGACCCAGTACGTC.

As to this clonotype: The junction shows a germline mismatch at one end, possibly a read error. The chain joins TRBV11-2 to TRBJ2-1; D is unresolved. The CDR3 loop spans 14 amino acids. Germline CDR1 SGHAT, CDR2 FQNNGV. The CDR3 DNA reads as TGTGTCAGCAGCTTAGGACGAGGCTACAATGAGCAGTTCTTC. Its protein is CVSSLGRGYNEQFF.

Note on this clonotype: Its ends do not fully match the called genes, so a read error is possible. V is TRBV11-2 and J is TRBJ2-7; D perhaps matches TRBD2 (6 bases). The germline V gene has CDR1 SGHAT and CDR2 FQNNGV. The CDR3 covers 15 residues. In DNA form, the CDR3 reads TGTGCCAGCAGTCTCGGCGGGACTCTATCCTACGATCAGTACTTC. Amino acid sequence: CASSLGGTLSYDQYF. Together with reference TRBV11-2 and TRBJ2-7, the CDR3 gives the full variable domain: EAGVAQSPRYKIIEKRQSVAFWCNPISGHATLYWYQQILGQGPKLLIQFQNNGVVDDSQLPKDRFSAERLKGVDSTLKIQPAKLEDSAVYLCASSLGGTLSYDQYFGPGTRLTVT.

As to this clonotype: Its ends do not fully match the called genes, so a read error is possible. This chain joins TRBV6-1 and TRBJ2-3, with 12 bases lining up with TRBD2. This CDR3 has 19 amino acids. Germline lookup yields CDR1 MNHNS and CDR2 SASEGT. The CDR3 here is CAGRGISPLAGGPGDTQYF. The CDR3 nucleotides are TGTGCCGGCAGAGGAATCTCCCCTCTAGCGGGAGGGCCAGGTGATACGCAGTATTTT.

Regarding this clonotype: A single base separates this from a much larger clone, so it may be a read error. CDR3 nucleotides: TGTGCCAGCAGCCCAATGGCAGGGAGCAATCAGCCCCAGCAATTT. Translated: CASSPMAGSNQPQQF. J is TRBJ1-5 and V is TRBV7-8; D possibly corresponds to TRBD1 (5 bases). The CDR3 is made up of 15 amino acids. Per germline, CDR1 SGHVS and CDR2 FQNEAQ.